These 14 T cell receptor beta chains were all obtained from the same sample, sequenced in a study of Ad26.COV2.S vaccination and SARS-CoV-2 variants. The sample's treatment: some 20 received Ad26.COV2.S at low or high dose, single or two shots; 5 received placebo; per-sample allocation not given. Material that was analyzed had been drawn on day 63 after the first vaccine or placebo injection. TCRdb keeps only in-frame clones here, not all; method: immunoSEQ multiplex PCR. This table holds hundreds of thousands of clones, 75% to 90% found once. This specimen was peripheral blood, taken in a trial of Ad26.COV2.S vaccine versus placebo. The receptors were gathered from a person aged 18-60 years who received the Ad26.COV2.S COVID-19 vaccine or a placebo.

This chain joins TRBV7-9 and TRBJ2-7, with a tentative D call TRBD1 (5 bases). Germline V CDR1 and CDR2: SEHNR, FQNEAQ (reference sequence). This CDR3 region has 15 residues. Trimming stripped 5 bases from V and 1 base from J, with 15 bases between. The CDR3 bases are TGTGCCAGCAGCACCAGACAGAGCAATTCCTACGAGCAGTACTTC. Amino acids: CASSTRQSNSYEQYF.

The chain joins TRBV27 to TRBJ1-2; perhaps TRBD1 as D (6 bases). The CDR3 is made up of 13 amino acids. The germline V gene encodes CDR1 MNHEY and CDR2 SMNVEV (reference sequence). Trimming removed 3 bases from V and 8 bases from J, with 13 bases in between. The CDR3 sequence: CASSFGGFQGYTF. In DNA, the CDR3 is TGTGCCAGCAGTTTTGGGGGCTTTCAGGGCTACACCTTC.

The V gene is TRBV18, the J gene TRBJ2-7; the match to TRBD1 covers 7 bases. This CDR3 is built from 12 residues. Per germline, CDR1 KGHSH and CDR2 LQKENI. With 8 bases clipped from V and 5 bases from J, the junction kept 6 bases outside the gene matches. The CDR3 region is CASGETGNEQYV. CDR3 coding DNA: TGTGCCAGCGGCGAGACAGGGAACGAGCAGTACGTC.

The V and J genes are TRBV5-6 and TRBJ2-3; D may correspond to TRBD1 or TRBD2 (5 bases each). CDR1 is SGHDT, CDR2 YYEEEE, per germline. V shed 0 bases and J shed 0 bases, with 14 bases lying between them. The CDR3 has 17 amino acids. CDR3 sequence: CASSLDFVGGSTDTQYF. Here the CDR3 DNA reads TGTGCCAGCAGCTTGGATTTTGTTGGGGGTAGCACAGATACGCAGTATTTT.

J is TRBJ2-3 and V is TRBV5-6; the D is unclear. The germline gives CDR1 SGHDT, CDR2 YYEEEE. CDR3 size: 14 residues. With 0 bases removed from V and 5 bases from J, the gap between germline ends came to 10 bases. Here the CDR3 DNA reads TGTGCCAGCAGCTTGGGACCGAACGTAGATACGCAGTATTTT. As protein: CASSLGPNVDTQYF.

In this sample, this clone turned up once. The chain uses TRBV7-3 and TRBJ2-5; D is possibly TRBD1 or TRBD2 (5 bases each). Trimming left V 5 bases short and J 4 bases short, with 14 bases between. Germline CDR1 is SGHTA and CDR2 is FQGTGA. CDR3 length: 14 amino acids. The CDR3 spells CASSPQGEGETQYF. The CDR3 nucleotides read TGTGCCAGCAGCCCTCAGGGTGAGGGAGAGACCCAGTACTTC.

J is TRBJ2-5 and V is TRBV29-1; no clear D. Deletions cut 2 bases from V and 5 bases from J, with 12 bases between. The V gene's germline CDR1 is SQVTM and CDR2 ANQGSEA. The CDR3 is 13 residues long. CDR3 sequence: CSVEKGLVETQYF. CDR3 DNA sequence: TGCAGCGTTGAAAAGGGTTTGGTGGAGACCCAGTACTTC.

J is TRBJ2-7 and V is TRBV2; D may correspond to TRBD1 or TRBD2 (5 bases each). The germline V gene encodes CDR1 SNHLY and CDR2 FYNNEI. V lost 2 bases, J lost 2 bases, and 13 bases lay in between. The CDR3 runs 15 residues. The CDR3 nucleotides are TGTGCCAGCAGTGAACCCGGGACGGAGCCCTACGAGCAGTACGTC. Translating gives CASSEPGTEPYEQYV.

V gene TRBV3-1 (or the pseudogene TRBV3-2) combines with J gene TRBJ1-4, with D unclear. V lost 4 bases and J lost 13, with 16 bases in between. This CDR3 has 13 amino acids. Germline V gene lookup returns CDR1 LGHDT and CDR2 YNNKEL (reference sequence). The CDR3 nucleotides are TGTGCCAGCAGCCTCCATCCGGGAAGTAGACTGTTTTTT. As protein: CASSLHPGSRLFF.

V gene TRBV10-3 combines with J gene TRBJ2-3, with 7 positions matching TRBD2. The CDR3 contains 15 residues. J lost 4 bases, V lost 2 bases, and 6 bases had no gene match. CDR1 and CDR2 from the germline V gene are ENHRY and SYGVKD. The DNA for the CDR3 is TGTGCCATCAGTGAGCGGCTAGCGGAACCAGATACGCAGTATTTT. It translates to CAISERLAEPDTQYF.

With respect to this clone: This sample also contains other DNA sequences that code for the same CDR3. The rearrangement joins TRBV7-3 to TRBJ2-1; no definite D call. Trimming stripped 1 base from V and 0 bases from J, with 1 base between. The germline gives CDR1 SGHTA, CDR2 FQGTGA. CDR3 length: 13 amino acids. The CDR3 spells CASSLSSYNEQFF. DNA for the CDR3: TGTGCCAGCAGCTTAAGCTCCTACAATGAGCAGTTCTTC.

This chain links TRBV7-2 with TRBJ2-7; TRBD1 or TRBD2 may be the D gene (5 bases each). CDR3 length: 14 amino acids. With 5 bases removed from V and 6 bases from J, the gap between germline ends came to 17 bases. CDR1 and CDR2 (germline): SGHTA, FQGNSA. CDR3 coding DNA: TGTGCCAGCAGCCTTCAGGGTGGAGGCTCCGAGCAGTACTTC. Translated: CASSLQGGGSEQYF.

The V call is TRBV12-3 or TRBV12-4, the J call TRBJ2-3, with D unclear. CDR3 length equals 13 residues. Between the trimmed V and J ends, which lost 5 bases and 1 base, there was a span of 7 bases. CDR3 protein: CASSPIRTDTQYF. DNA of the CDR3: TGTGCCAGCAGTCCAATTCGCACAGATACGCAGTATTTT.

This chain uses TRBV5-1 with TRBJ2-7; a weak D match, TRBD2 (7 bases). The CDR3 extends over 14 amino acids. Germline V gene data show CDR1 as SGHRS and CDR2 as YFSETQ. The V gene lost 4 bases and the J gene lost 7 bases, with 18 bases spanning the gap. CDR3 region: CASSPQGGVGEQYV. CDR3 DNA sequence: TGCGCCAGCAGCCCCCAAGGGGGGGTTGGTGAGCAGTACGTC.